These 18 T cell receptor beta chains came from one sample sequenced in a study of OX40 agonist ivuxolimab in advanced cancers. The protocol was immunoSEQ multiplex PCR, while the TCRdb copy is restricted to in-frame clones and leaves out a portion. Of approximately 10,000 clones listed, about nine tenths are singletons. The sequencing here drew on CD4+ or CD8+ T cells sorted from blood, taken in a trial of the OX40 agonist ivuxolimab. These receptors originate from an adult with an advanced solid tumor such as melanoma, head and neck, liver or kidney cancer.

This clone was observed a single time. The chain is built from TRBV27 and TRBJ2-1; the D gene is possibly TRBD1 (5 bases). The CDR3 has 13 residues. V was clipped by 7 bases and J by 10 bases, with 17 bases between them. Germline loops: CDR1 MNHEY, CDR2 SMNVEV (reference sequence). This CDR3 is CASTSRAGNEQFF. CDR3 sequence (DNA): TGTGCCAGCACCTCAAGGGCAGGGAACGAGCAGTTCTTC.

The CDR3, as DNA: TGCGCCAGCAGCCAATTGGACGGAAATCAGCCCCAGCATTTT. It is translated as CASSQLDGNQPQHF. The chain combines TRBV4-1 with TRBJ1-5; D unresolved. Germline CDR1 MGHRA, CDR2 YSYEKL. The V end was cut by 2 bases, the J end by 4 bases, with 9 bases between. The CDR3 spans 14 residues.

The rearrangement links TRBV11-2 to TRBJ2-7; D is perhaps TRBD1 (5 bases). The CDR3 is 14 amino acids. V lost 5 bases, J lost 2 bases, and 13 bases lay in between. Looked up from germline, CDR1 is SGHAT and CDR2 is FQNNGV. CDR3 DNA: TGTGCCAGCAGCGTCAGGGCCCTGCCCTACGAGCAGTACTTC. Residues: CASSVRALPYEQYF.

This chain links TRBV6-9 with TRBJ1-4; D gene ambiguous. The CDR3 is 15 residues long. Between the trimmed V and J ends, which lost 1 base and 0 bases, there was a span of 6 bases. Per germline, CDR1 MNHGY and CDR2 SVAAGI. The CDR3 loop reads CASSYCAATNEKLFF. The CDR3 region has the DNA TGTGCCAGCAGTTATTGTGCAGCAACTAATGAAAAACTGTTTTTT.

DNA of the CDR3: TGTGCCAGCAGCCAAAGATTAGAGGGAGAGCTCGAGCAGTACTTC. Translated, it gives CASSQRLEGELEQYF. The chain is built from TRBV13 and TRBJ2-7; possible D gene TRBD2, 5 bases. V was clipped by 5 bases and J by 6 bases, with 20 bases between them. This CDR3 region has 15 residues. Per the germline V gene, CDR1 is PRHDT and CDR2 is FYEKMQ (reference sequence). Together with reference TRBV13 and TRBJ2-7, the CDR3 gives the full variable domain: AAGVIQSPRHLIKEKRETATLKCYPIPRHDTVYWYQQGPGQDPQFLISFYEKMQSDKGSIPDRFSAQQFSDYHSELNMSSLELGDSALYFCASSQRLEGELEQYFGPGTRLTVT.

This clone came up a few times. The J gene is TRBJ2-6, the V gene TRBV27; D remains unclear. Trimming pared 6 bases from V and 4 bases from J, leaving 16 bases between. Germline values: CDR1 MNHEY, CDR2 SMNVEV (reference sequence). There are 16 residues in the CDR3. CDR3 sequence (DNA): TGTGCCAGCAGCTCCCCCATGGTCTCCGGGGCCAACGTCCTGACTTTC. This sequence encodes CASSSPMVSGANVLTF.

This clone was observed a few times. The chain has TRBV5-6 and TRBJ1-3; the D gene is possibly TRBD1 (5 bases). The CDR3 is 15 residues long. Trimming took 0 bases from V and 3 from J, leaving 10 bases between them. CDR1 is SGHDT, CDR2 YYEEEE, per germline. The CDR3 sequence: CASSLEGQGGNTIYF. The CDR3 coding sequence is TGTGCCAGCAGCTTGGAAGGCCAGGGTGGAAACACCATATATTTT.

The J gene is TRBJ2-5, the V gene TRBV5-1, with TRBD2 as a possible D gene (6 bases). Deletions cut 4 bases from V and 5 bases from J, with 18 bases between. The CDR3 loop spans 15 amino acids. CDR1 is SGHRS, CDR2 YFSETQ, per germline. CDR3 sequence reads: CASSAYAGGSETQYF. CDR3 DNA: TGCGCCAGCAGCGCATACGCCGGGGGATCGGAGACCCAGTACTTC. Combining the CDR3 with reference TRBV5-1 and TRBJ2-5 gives the whole variable domain KAGVTQTPRYLIKTRGQQVTLSCSPISGHRSVSWYQQTPGQGLQFLFEYFSETQRNKGNFPGRFSGRQFSNSRSEMNVSTLELGDSALYLCASSAYAGGSETQYFGPGTRLLVL.

V and J are TRBV7-6 and TRBJ2-1; D is perhaps TRBD2 (6 bases). The germline CDR1 and CDR2 sequences are SGHVS and FNYEAQ. V dropped 5 bases and J dropped 3 bases, with 20 bases sitting between them. CDR3 length: 17 amino acids. The CDR3 spells CASSLIGGAADYNEQFF. DNA of the CDR3: TGTGCCAGCAGCCTCATAGGAGGGGCCGCCGACTACAATGAGCAGTTCTTC.

This sequence joins TRBV7-9 and TRBJ2-1, with D possibly TRBD1 on 6 matching bases. V was clipped by 0 bases and J by 6 bases, with 9 bases between them. This CDR3 contains 14 residues. Germline V gives CDR1 SEHNR, CDR2 FQNEAQ (reference sequence). For the CDR3, the DNA is TGTGCCAGCAGCTTAGCCACAGGGCCCAATGAGCAGTTCTTC. Its protein is CASSLATGPNEQFF.

The V gene is TRBV6-6, the J gene TRBJ2-5; D might be TRBD1 or TRBD2, each matching 5 bases. Trimming removed 10 bases at V and 3 bases at J, with 12 bases between. CDR3 size: 12 residues. Germline CDR1 is MNHNY and CDR2 is SVGAGI (reference sequence). CDR3 sequence reads: CATWDREETQYF. The CDR3 nucleotides read TGTGCCACCTGGGACCGGGAAGAGACCCAGTACTTC.

This clone was found a few times. This chain links TRBV2 with TRBJ1-2, with D unresolved. CDR3 length: 12 amino acids. The ends were cut back, 0 bases at V and 8 bases at J, with 7 bases in the middle. The V gene's germline CDR1 is SNHLY and CDR2 FYNNEI. CDR3 DNA sequence: TGTGCCAGCAGTGAAGCCGTGGGGGGCTACACCTTC. Translation gives CASSEAVGGYTF.

This chain uses TRBV2 with TRBJ2-3; D possibly uses TRBD1 or TRBD2 (5 bases each). Germline CDR1 SNHLY, CDR2 FYNNEI. The ends were cut back, 7 bases at V and 7 bases at J, with 18 bases in the middle. CDR3 length equals 14 residues. The CDR3 bases are TGTGCCAGCACCTCACTCCGGGACCCCAATACGCAGTATTTT. It translates to CASTSLRDPNTQYF.

The genes are TRBV7-3 and TRBJ2-7; either TRBD1 or TRBD2 may fit D (5 bases each). The CDR3 contains 16 residues. Germline V gene lookup returns CDR1 SGHTA and CDR2 FQGTGA. Trimming shortened V by 2 bases and J by 1 base, and 15 bases separated the two germline ends. Here the CDR3 reads CASSLPPLGVSYEQYF. The CDR3 bases are TGTGCCAGCAGCTTACCCCCCTTGGGGGTATCCTACGAGCAGTACTTC.

The chain carries TRBV29-1 and TRBJ2-7, with TRBD1 matching 9 bases. The germline CDR1 and CDR2 sequences are SQVTM and ANQGSEA. J was trimmed by 2 bases and V by 6 bases; bases with no gene match: 11. The CDR3 covers 15 residues. In nucleotides, the CDR3 is TGCAGCGTCCGGGGGGCCGGGACAGGGACCTACGAGCAGTACTTC. This sequence encodes CSVRGAGTGTYEQYF.

The chain is built from TRBV12-5 and TRBJ1-1; D is unresolved. This CDR3 has 14 residues. The V end was cut by 7 bases, the J end by 1 base, with 13 bases between. The germline gives CDR1 LGHNT, CDR2 FRNRAP. CDR3 in amino acids: CASELLSGNTEAFF. The CDR3 nucleotides read TGTGCTAGTGAACTACTTAGTGGGAACACTGAAGCTTTCTTT.

The chain employs TRBV5-1 and TRBJ2-7; 15 bases match TRBD2. Germline lookup yields CDR1 SGHRS and CDR2 YFSETQ. J lost 7 bases, V lost 0 bases, and 11 bases had no gene match. The CDR3 runs 18 residues. The CDR3 loop reads CASSLDLGLAGGRREQYF. The DNA of the CDR3 is TGCGCCAGCAGCTTGGATCTCGGACTAGCGGGGGGGCGTCGGGAGCAGTACTTC.

The J gene is TRBJ2-5, the V gene TRBV5-6, with D perhaps TRBD2 (7 bases). V was pared by 5 bases and J by 4 bases, with 18 bases between. This CDR3 contains 15 residues. The germline V gene has CDR1 SGHDT and CDR2 YYEEEE. CDR3 residues: CASRGGGGALETQYF. The CDR3, as DNA: TGTGCCAGCAGGGGCGGAGGGGGGGCCTTAGAGACCCAGTACTTC.